The rows below give T cell receptor beta chains drawn from one sample of a study of early T cells in non-severe SARS-CoV-2 infection. A single record per CDR3 protein comes from TCRdb applying MiXCR to the 5' RACE reads. The sample carries about 40,000 distinct CDR3 sequences, 23% recorded once. The sequencing used whole blood, collected at baseline. These receptors all stem from an adult who was a healthcare worker with PCR-confirmed SARS-CoV-2 infection or an uninfected control (not recorded which). Each CDR3 is given with its conserved first and last residue. The order of the fields is J gene, clone size, V gene, D gene, CDR3 DNA, CDR3 protein. A D gene is named only where the DNA matches it firmly. The size entry is marked missing in some rows and otherwise reads once, few, many or a size class.

j_gene: TRBJ2-2; abundance: few; v_gene: TRBV11-2; d_gene: -; CDR3nt: TGTGCCAGCAGCCGGAGGACGGGCGGCGGGGAGCTGTTTTTT; CDR3aa: CASSRRTGGGELFF
j_gene: TRBJ1-1; abundance: -; v_gene: TRBV6-5; d_gene: -; CDR3nt: TGTGCCAGCAGTTGGCTTAAGGGGTCCGCTGAAGCTTTCTTT; CDR3aa: CASSWLKGSAEAFF
j_gene: TRBJ2-7; abundance: -; v_gene: TRBV20-1; d_gene: -; CDR3nt: TGCAGTGCTGGAGATCGGGTCGGGTACGAGCAGTACTTC; CDR3aa: CSAGDRVGYEQYF
j_gene: TRBJ2-7; abundance: medium-sized; v_gene: TRBV2; d_gene: -; CDR3nt: TGTGCCAGCAGCACCGGGGCCGCCTACGAGCAGTACTTC; CDR3aa: CASSTGAAYEQYF
j_gene: TRBJ1-1; abundance: -; v_gene: TRBV5-1; d_gene: -; CDR3nt: TGCGCCAGCAGCTATGATTTGAACACTGAAGCTTTCTTT; CDR3aa: CASSYDLNTEAFF
j_gene: TRBJ2-7; abundance: -; v_gene: TRBV5-1; d_gene: TRBD1; CDR3nt: TGCGCCAGCAGCCTGGATCCAGGGGGCGGATACGAGCAGTACTTC; CDR3aa: CASSLDPGGGYEQYF
j_gene: TRBJ2-7; abundance: medium-sized; v_gene: TRBV12-5; d_gene: TRBD1; CDR3nt: TGTGCTAGTGGTTTCTGGACAGGGCGCGAGCAGTACTTC; CDR3aa: CASGFWTGREQYF
j_gene: TRBJ2-7; abundance: few; v_gene: TRBV6-1; d_gene: -; CDR3nt: TGTGCCAGCAGTGATCCCCGGGCGGCCACGAGCTCCTACGAGCAGTACTTC; CDR3aa: CASSDPRAATSSYEQYF
j_gene: TRBJ1-6; abundance: few; v_gene: TRBV7-6; d_gene: -; CDR3nt: TGTGCCAGCAGCTTAGGGGGGGCTTATTCACCCCTCCACTTT; CDR3aa: CASSLGGAYSPLHF
j_gene: TRBJ2-7; abundance: few; v_gene: TRBV19; d_gene: -; CDR3nt: TGTGCCAGCCTCGGACGGAACTACGAGCAGTACTTC; CDR3aa: CASLGRNYEQYF
j_gene: TRBJ1-2; abundance: many; v_gene: TRBV7-2; d_gene: -; CDR3nt: TGTGCCAGCAGCTTAAGGACATCCGGTCGCTATGGCTACACCTTC; CDR3aa: CASSLRTSGRYGYTF
j_gene: TRBJ2-7; abundance: -; v_gene: TRBV2; d_gene: -; CDR3nt: TGTGTCAGCAGTGGAGGGGAGGACTACGAGCAGTACTTC; CDR3aa: CVSSGGEDYEQYF
j_gene: TRBJ2-7; abundance: few; v_gene: TRBV21-1; d_gene: -; CDR3nt: TGTGCCAGCACGAGAGGGGTAGGGGCCCACGAGCAGTACTTC; CDR3aa: CASTRGVGAHEQYF
j_gene: TRBJ2-7; abundance: -; v_gene: TRBV29-1; d_gene: -; CDR3nt: TGCAGCGTTAGACAAGACGAGCAGTACTTC; CDR3aa: CSVRQDEQYF
j_gene: TRBJ2-7; abundance: -; v_gene: TRBV6-5; d_gene: -; CDR3nt: TGTGCCAGCAGCGCCGGGGGGCCGGGGGAGCAGTACTTC; CDR3aa: CASSAGGPGEQYF
j_gene: TRBJ2-7; abundance: once; v_gene: TRBV6-2/TRBV6-3; d_gene: -; CDR3nt: TGTGCCAGCACGGAAAGGTCAGGAAACTCCTACGAGCAGTACTTC; CDR3aa: CASTERSGNSYEQYF
j_gene: TRBJ2-4; abundance: -; v_gene: TRBV30; d_gene: -; CDR3nt: TGTGCCTGCCTCACCACCGGGAAGGGATTGTACTTC; CDR3aa: CACLTTGKGLYF
j_gene: TRBJ2-3; abundance: -; v_gene: TRBV6-1; d_gene: -; CDR3nt: TGTGCCAGCAGTGAAGTTGGCTCAAGCACAGATACGCAGTATTTT; CDR3aa: CASSEVGSSTDTQYF
j_gene: TRBJ1-3; abundance: -; v_gene: TRBV7-6; d_gene: -; CDR3nt: TGTGCCAGCAGCTTGTCGGGCTCTGGAAACACCATATATTTT; CDR3aa: CASSLSGSGNTIYF
j_gene: TRBJ2-7; abundance: many; v_gene: TRBV3-1; d_gene: TRBD1; CDR3nt: TGTGCCAGCAGCGACGGGACAGAAGGCTACGAGCAGTACTTC; CDR3aa: CASSDGTEGYEQYF
j_gene: TRBJ1-6; abundance: once; v_gene: TRBV7-2; d_gene: TRBD1; CDR3nt: TGTGCCAGCAGCTTAGGGGTGAGACAGGGCGATTCACCCCTCCACTTT; CDR3aa: CASSLGVRQGDSPLHF
j_gene: TRBJ1-5; abundance: many; v_gene: TRBV4-2; d_gene: -; CDR3nt: TGTGCCAGCAGCCAAGATGGGGGGGGAGGCCAGCCCCAGCATTTT; CDR3aa: CASSQDGGGGQPQHF
j_gene: TRBJ1-2; abundance: medium-sized; v_gene: TRBV12-3/TRBV12-4; d_gene: -; CDR3nt: TGTGCCACGGAAGGCTACACCTTC; CDR3aa: CATEGYTF
j_gene: TRBJ2-7; abundance: -; v_gene: TRBV10-3; d_gene: TRBD1; CDR3nt: TGTGCCATCAGTGCCTTCGACAGGGGAACCGACGAGCAGTACTTC; CDR3aa: CAISAFDRGTDEQYF
j_gene: TRBJ1-2; abundance: -; v_gene: TRBV6-5; d_gene: -; CDR3nt: TGTGCCAGCAGTTACTCGATTAACCCCGAAGACATAGACTATGGCTACACCTTC; CDR3aa: CASSYSINPEDIDYGYTF
j_gene: TRBJ1-2; abundance: few; v_gene: TRBV6-2/TRBV6-3; d_gene: -; CDR3nt: TGTGCCAGCAGTTCCTCCGAAATTCCGTATGGCTACACCTTC; CDR3aa: CASSSSEIPYGYTF
j_gene: TRBJ1-1; abundance: once; v_gene: TRBV7-9; d_gene: -; CDR3nt: TGTGCCAGCAGTTCGGTGAACACTGAAGCTTTCTTT; CDR3aa: CASSSVNTEAFF